The 32 T cell receptor beta chains given below trace back to one sample, sequenced in a study of human T cells and chemical hapten exposure. Indicated time point: pre-sensitization, week 0. Treatment noted: therapeutic diphenylcyclopropenone sensitization with weekly scalp DPC. Total RNA was isolated from unfractionated whole blood. TCRdb analysed the RACE reads with MiXCR anew, one entry per CDR3 protein. The table lists some 49,000 distinct CDR3 sequences, 8.5% to 10% of them singletons. The specimen comprised whole blood, sampled in connection with sensitization to the hapten diphenylcyclopropenone (DPC). The receptors originated from a woman younger than 45 with alopecia areata. Some clones in this sample may be carry-over from other donors' samples.

The V and J genes are TRBV4-3 and TRBJ2-7; the D is unclear. CDR1 is LGHNA and CDR2 is YSLEER in the germline V gene. This CDR3 has 16 amino acids. The germline V and J ends were trimmed by 0 bases and 2 bases, with 14 bases remaining between them. The DNA of the CDR3 is TGCGCCAGCAGCCAAGATCGGGCGGCAGTAGCCTACGAGCAGTACTTC. Translated, it gives CASSQDRAAVAYEQYF.

For the CDR3, the DNA is TGTGCCATCAGTATGGAAGGGTTAGGCTATGGCTACACCTTC. Encoded protein: CAISMEGLGYGYTF. The chain employs TRBV10-3 and TRBJ1-2; D gene uncertain. Germline-derived CDR1 and CDR2 are ENHRY and SYGVKD. The CDR3 length is 14 residues. V was shortened by 5 bases and J by 4 bases, with 14 bases between the two germline ends.

To note about this clonotype: A much larger clonotype is one base distant, so this may be a read error. Here the CDR3 DNA reads TGTGCCAGCAGTTTCAGGGGGTATGGCGACACCTTC. It encodes CASSFRGYGDTF. The chain links TRBV6-5 to TRBJ1-2; 7 positions match TRBD1. Germline values: CDR1 MNHEY, CDR2 SVGAGI. CDR3 size: 12 residues.

The gene calls are TRBV18 and TRBJ1-1; no definite D call. Trimming removed 0 bases from V and 0 bases from J, with 8 bases in between. The CDR3 sequence is 15 residues long. Germline loops: CDR1 KGHSH, CDR2 LQKENI. The CDR3 nucleotides are TGTGCCAGCTCACCACCTGAAAGGGTGAACACTGAAGCTTTCTTT. Translating gives CASSPPERVNTEAFF.

The chain employs TRBV6-5 and TRBJ1-2, with D perhaps matching TRBD1 (5 bases). Trimming took 7 bases from V and 1 from J, leaving 13 bases between them. There are 14 residues in the CDR3. Germline CDR1 is MNHEY and CDR2 is SVGAGI. The CDR3, as DNA: TGTGCCAGCACGAGTCGGGGCCGTAACTATGGCTACACCTTC. Residues: CASTSRGRNYGYTF.

The J gene is TRBJ2-3, the V gene TRBV20-1; no definite D call. CDR3 length equals 15 residues. CDR1 and CDR2 from the germline V gene are DFQATT and SNEGSKA (reference sequence). V lost 4 bases and J 0 bases, leaving 14 bases between the germline ends. The CDR3 bases are TGCAGTGCTAAAATGCGCCTATCAAGCACAGATACGCAGTATTTT. This sequence encodes CSAKMRLSSTDTQYF.

The CDR3 DNA follows: TGTGCCAGCAGTAGGGACAGGTCCAACTATGGCTACACCTTC. Its translation: CASSRDRSNYGYTF. This chain connects TRBV7-9 to TRBJ1-2; 8 bases map to TRBD1. Per the germline V gene, CDR1 is SEHNR and CDR2 is FQNEAQ (reference sequence). The CDR3 extends over 14 amino acids. J was trimmed by 2 bases and V by 6 bases; bases with no gene match: 5.

There are many counts of this clonotype. This sequence joins TRBV12-3 or TRBV12-4 and TRBJ1-1; D not certain. V lost 6 bases, J lost 6 bases, and 20 bases lay in between. This CDR3 spans 15 amino acids. CDR3 protein: CASSPGWGAKAEAFF. In nucleotides, the CDR3 is TGTGCCAGCAGCCCCGGTTGGGGTGCGAAAGCTGAAGCTTTCTTT.

V and J are TRBV6-1 and TRBJ1-2; 9 bases align to TRBD1. After removal of 6 bases from V and 8 bases from J, the junction contained 7 bases not matched to a gene. The germline V gene encodes CDR1 MNHNS and CDR2 SASEGT. This CDR3 spans 13 amino acids. The CDR3 sequence: CASSSDRGGGYTF. As DNA, the CDR3 is TGTGCCAGCAGCTCGGACAGGGGAGGGGGCTACACCTTC.

This chain joins TRBV6-6 and TRBJ2-5, with no clear D. The CDR3 length is 13 residues. V gave up 6 bases and J gave up 5 bases, with 13 bases separating them. Per the germline V gene, CDR1 is MNHNY and CDR2 is SVGAGI (reference sequence). The CDR3 is CASSPTGWETQYF. The CDR3 bases are TGTGCCAGCAGCCCCACTGGGTGGGAGACCCAGTACTTC.

The chain carries TRBV20-1 and TRBJ2-7; D perhaps matches TRBD1 (6 bases). V shed 2 bases and J shed 0 bases, with 14 bases lying between them. The CDR3 extends over 15 amino acids. Germline CDR1 DFQATT, CDR2 SNEGSKA (reference sequence). The CDR3 nucleotides read TGCAGTGCTAGAAGCTTGACAGGCCTCTCCTACGAGCAGTACTTC. It yields the protein CSARSLTGLSYEQYF.

This clonotype was picked up a small number of times. This chain connects TRBV29-1 to TRBJ1-1; D is undetermined. The length of the CDR3 is 13 residues. Germline loops: CDR1 SQVTM, CDR2 ANQGSEA. V was shortened by 4 bases and J by 3 bases, with 12 bases between the two germline ends. CDR3 nucleotides: TGCAGCGTTGCAAGGGATCTGTACACTGAAGCTTTCTTT. This sequence encodes CSVARDLYTEAFF.

This clonotype was seen many times. V is TRBV5-5 and J is TRBJ2-2; D is possibly TRBD2 (5 bases). Germline values: CDR1 SGHKS, CDR2 YYEKEE (reference sequence). V was shortened by 5 bases and J by 5 bases, with 10 bases between the two germline ends. CDR3 size: 13 residues. Here the CDR3 DNA reads TGTGCCAGCAGACGTTCGGGGACCGGGGAGCTGTTTTTT. Translating it yields CASRRSGTGELFF.

The J gene is TRBJ2-6, the V gene TRBV9, with no clear D. CDR1 SGDLS and CDR2 YYNGEE come from the germline V gene. This CDR3 spans 15 amino acids. Trimming left V 2 bases short and J 0 bases short, with 6 bases between. CDR3 nucleotide sequence: TGTGCCAGCAGCGTGCGCCACTCTGGGGCCAACGTCCTGACTTTC. Its translation: CASSVRHSGANVLTF.

The chain has TRBV18 and TRBJ2-5; 8 bases agree with TRBD2. The CDR3 runs 15 residues. The V gene end was trimmed by 5 bases and the J gene end by 2 bases; junction bases not matched to a gene: 7. Germline V gene lookup returns CDR1 KGHSH and CDR2 LQKENI. The DNA of the CDR3 is TGTGCCAGCTCATTCGCTAGCGGGCCTCAAGAGACCCAGTACTTC. Protein product: CASSFASGPQETQYF.

In its sample, this clonotype was seen a few times. The chain is built from TRBV6-2 or TRBV6-3 and TRBJ1-2, with a tentative D call TRBD1 (5 bases). The V end lost 7 bases, the J end lost 2 bases, and 17 bases lay between the germline ends. CDR3 length equals 15 residues. Germline V gene lookup returns CDR1 MNHEY and CDR2 SVGEGT. The CDR3 loop reads CASTLRDRRNYGYTF. CDR3 DNA: TGTGCCAGCACCCTCCGGGACCGCAGAAACTATGGCTACACCTTC.

In this sample, this clonotype turned up a few times. The rearrangement links TRBV18 to TRBJ2-7; 8 positions match TRBD1. Germline CDR1 KGHSH, CDR2 LQKENI. V was pared by 2 bases and J by 5 bases, with 2 bases of the junction left unmatched. CDR3 length: 13 residues. CDR3 bases: TGTGCCAGCTCACCAGGGACAGGAAACGAGCAGTACTTC. It specifies CASSPGTGNEQYF.

This clonotype has more than one count but fewer than ten. V is TRBV6-1 and J is TRBJ2-4; no clear D. Looked up from germline, CDR1 is MNHNS and CDR2 is SASEGT. The CDR3 contains 13 residues. Between the trimmed V and J ends, which lost 2 bases and 11 bases, there was a span of 13 bases. The CDR3 DNA reads TGTGCCAGCAGTGAAAGCTATAAGGGATTTCAGTACTTC. This codes for CASSESYKGFQYF.

The CDR3: CASSEPGGPRGTEAFF. The CDR3 region has the DNA TGTGCCAGCAGTGAGCCAGGCGGACCCCGGGGAACTGAAGCTTTCTTT. The V and J genes are TRBV2 and TRBJ1-1, with no clear D. In germline, CDR1 is SNHLY, CDR2 FYNNEI. Trimming cost V 3 bases and J 5 bases, with 19 bases left between them. CDR3 length: 16 residues.

This clonotype was counted ten times or more. The rearrangement joins TRBV9 to TRBJ1-6; TRBD1 is a possible D gene (6 bases). Germline values: CDR1 SGDLS, CDR2 YYNGEE. The CDR3 loop spans 16 amino acids. The ends were cut back, 3 bases at V and 10 bases at J, with 20 bases in the middle. The CDR3: CASSDLQGARRSPLHF. The CDR3 DNA follows: TGTGCCAGCAGCGATTTACAGGGAGCGCGGCGGTCACCCCTCCACTTT.

This clonotype was seen many times. CDR3 in DNA: TGTGCCAGCAGTTGGACGGCATCTCTAGCCAAAAACATTCAGTACTTC. Protein sequence: CASSWTASLAKNIQYF. The rearrangement joins TRBV27 to TRBJ2-4; D not resolved. Between the trimmed V and J ends, which lost 4 bases and 0 bases, there was a span of 13 bases. This CDR3 comprises 16 residues. Germline V gene data show CDR1 as MNHEY and CDR2 as SMNVEV (reference sequence).

V usage is TRBV6-2 or TRBV6-3 and J usage is TRBJ2-2; D tentatively fits TRBD1 or TRBD2 (5 bases each). Per germline, CDR1 MNHEY and CDR2 SVGEGT. With 11 bases removed from V and 2 bases from J, the gap between germline ends came to 15 bases. The CDR3 loop spans 14 amino acids. CDR3 bases: TGTGCCGTCCGGGGCCAGACCAACACCGGGGAGCTGTTTTTT. It codes for CAVRGQTNTGELFF.

The chain is built from TRBV7-6 and TRBJ1-1; 8 positions agree with TRBD1. V was pared by 1 base and J by 6 bases, with 4 bases of the junction left unmatched. Germline V lookup: CDR1 SGHVS, CDR2 FNYEAQ. CDR3 size: 14 residues. CDR3 nucleotides: TGTGCCAGCAGCTTAGGACAGGGGTTCTCTGAAGCTTTCTTT. Amino acids: CASSLGQGFSEAFF.

The CDR3 reads CASSLRQVGRNTEAFF. CDR3 coding DNA: TGTGCCAGCTCACTAAGACAGGTCGGCAGGAACACTGAAGCTTTCTTT. This chain joins TRBV18 and TRBJ1-1; the D gene is possibly TRBD1 (6 bases). The CDR3 loop spans 16 amino acids. The V gene's germline CDR1 is KGHSH and CDR2 LQKENI. Trimming left V 4 bases short and J 1 base short, with 16 bases between.

This clonotype was seen more than once but under ten times. The chain has TRBV27 and TRBJ2-1; no reliable D call. V was clipped by 1 base and J by 5 bases, with 6 bases between them. The CDR3 totals 13 residues. Germline V CDR1 and CDR2: MNHEY, SMNVEV (reference sequence). CDR3 bases: TGTGCCAGCAGTTTATACCGAAACAATGAGCAGTTCTTC. Its protein is CASSLYRNNEQFF.

The chain combines TRBV7-8 with TRBJ2-5, with D unclear. The V gene lost 4 bases and the J gene lost 2 bases, with 2 bases spanning the gap. The germline gives CDR1 SGHVS, CDR2 FQNEAQ. CDR3 length: 11 amino acids. The CDR3 DNA is TGTGCCAGCAGCTGGCAAGAGACCCAGTACTTC. Protein product: CASSWQETQYF.

This clonotype has more than one count but fewer than ten. This chain links TRBV6-6 with TRBJ2-3; 7 bases are shared with TRBD1. Germline V gives CDR1 MNHNY, CDR2 SVGAGI (reference sequence). V shed 7 bases, J shed 6 bases, and the junction held 10 bases outside the gene matches. This CDR3 is 14 amino acids long. The DNA of the CDR3 is TGTGCCAGCACCCATCGACAGGGTTCGGATACGCAGTATTTT. Its protein product is CASTHRQGSDTQYF.

Regarding this clonotype: An end of the junction differs from the germline gene, which may be a read error. The chain links TRBV2 to TRBJ2-3, with D unresolved. Germline V lookup: CDR1 SNHLY, CDR2 FYNNEI. This CDR3 has 14 amino acids. The CDR3, as DNA: TGTGCCAGCAGGGAAGGCAGTCGGCCAGATACGCAGTATTTT. Amino acids: CASREGSRPDTQYF.

This chain connects TRBV5-4 to TRBJ1-2; D unresolved. Trimming removed 1 base at V and 4 bases at J, with 17 bases between. The length of the CDR3 is 16 residues. Germline CDR1 is SGHNT and CDR2 is YYREEE (reference sequence). The CDR3 nucleotides read TGTGCCAGCAGCTTGTCGGCAGGCCCCCTTTTCTATGGCTACACCTTC. It encodes CASSLSAGPLFYGYTF.

The chain is built from TRBV7-9 and TRBJ2-3; no clear D gene. Trimming took off 1 base at V and 8 bases at J, with 13 bases between the two ends. The CDR3 totals 14 residues. Germline V gene data show CDR1 as SEHNR and CDR2 as FQNEAQ (reference sequence). CDR3 nucleotides: TGTGCCAGCAGCTTAGATCTCATCTATGTTACGCAGTATTTT. This codes for CASSLDLIYVTQYF. The entire variable domain, with the rest obtained from reference TRBV7-9 and TRBJ2-3, is as follows: DTGVSQNPRHKITKRGQNVTFRCDPISEHNRLYWYRQTLGQGPEFLTYFQNEAQLEKSRLLSDRFSAERPKGSFSTLEIQRTEQGDSAMYLCASSLDLIYVTQYFGPGTRLTVL.

This clonotype was detected ten times or more. J is TRBJ1-5 and V is TRBV14; D may be TRBD1 (5 bases). Germline V CDR1 and CDR2: SGHDN, FVKESK. V was trimmed by 1 base and J by 5 bases, leaving 6 bases between them. The CDR3 contains 13 residues. The DNA of the CDR3 is TGTGCCAGCAGCCAAGGCAGGGATCAGCCCCAGCATTTT. Its protein is CASSQGRDQPQHF. The variable domain in full, completed from reference TRBV14 and TRBJ1-5, reads EAGVTQFPSHSVIEKGQTVTLRCDPISGHDNLYWYRRVMGKEIKFLLHFVKESKQDESGMPNNRFLAERTGGTYSTLKVQPAELEDSGVYFCASSQGRDQPQHFGDGTRLSIL.

This clonotype was recorded at least ten times. The genes are TRBV28 and TRBJ1-1; D is possibly TRBD1 (6 bases). Trimming stripped 3 bases from V and 3 bases from J, with 11 bases between. The CDR3 totals 14 residues. Germline assignment: CDR1 MDHEN and CDR2 SYDVKM. In nucleotides, the CDR3 is TGTGCCAGCAGTTTGGGGGGGCGGGACACTGAAGCTTTCTTT. The encoded protein is CASSLGGRDTEAFF. Full variable domain (rest looked up from reference TRBV28 and TRBJ1-1): DVKVTQSSRYLVKRTGEKVFLECVQDMDHENMFWYRQDPGLGLRLIYFSYDVKMKEKGDIPEGYSVSREKKERFSLILESASTNQTSMYLCASSLGGRDTEAFFGQGTRLTVV.